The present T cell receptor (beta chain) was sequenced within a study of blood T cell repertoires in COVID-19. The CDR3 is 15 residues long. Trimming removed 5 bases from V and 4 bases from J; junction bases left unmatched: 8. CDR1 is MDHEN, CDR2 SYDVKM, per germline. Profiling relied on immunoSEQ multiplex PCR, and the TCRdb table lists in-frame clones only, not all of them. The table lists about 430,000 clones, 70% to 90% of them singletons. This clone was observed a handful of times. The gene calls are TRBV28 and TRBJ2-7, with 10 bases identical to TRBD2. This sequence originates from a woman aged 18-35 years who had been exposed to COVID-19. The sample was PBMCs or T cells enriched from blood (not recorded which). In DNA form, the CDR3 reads TGTGCCAGCAGTATAATAGCGGGGGGCGCTTACGAGCAGTACTTC. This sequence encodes CASSIIAGGAYEQYF.